One sample yielded the 32 T cell receptor beta chains listed below, sequenced in a study of blood T cell repertoires in COVID-19. Sequenced by immunoSEQ multiplex PCR; TCRdb stores in-frame clones only, minus some. This repertoire shows 150,000 to 200,000 clones, more than 75% found once; its top ten account for around 5.9%. The specimen sequenced was PBMCs or T cells enriched from blood (not recorded which). These receptors all stem from a man in his forties who had recovered from COVID-19.

V and J are TRBV29-1 and TRBJ2-1; 11 positions match TRBD2. The CDR3 contains 12 residues. Trimming took 4 bases from V and 12 from J; bases not matched to a gene: 5. Germline V gene sequence: CDR1 SQVTM, CDR2 ANQGSEA. DNA for the CDR3: TGCAGCGTTGTAGCGGGGGGGGTCGGGCAGTTCTTC. This translates into CSVVAGGVGQFF.

J is TRBJ1-2 and V is TRBV7-9; the D is unclear. The CDR3 totals 13 residues. With 7 bases removed from V and 4 bases from J, the gap between germline ends came to 13 bases. From germline, CDR1 is SEHNR and CDR2 FQNEAQ (reference sequence). CDR3 sequence: CASTPPPGYGYTF. The CDR3 coding sequence is TGTGCCAGCACGCCGCCACCCGGCTATGGCTACACCTTC. The variable domain in full, completed from reference TRBV7-9 and TRBJ1-2, reads DTGVSQNPRHKITKRGQNVTFRCDPISEHNRLYWYRQTLGQGPEFLTYFQNEAQLEKSRLLSDRFSAERPKGSFSTLEIQRTEQGDSAMYLCASTPPPGYGYTFGSGTRLTVV.

The rearrangement joins TRBV2 to TRBJ1-2, with 8 bases aligning to TRBD1. There are 14 residues in the CDR3. Unmatched junction bases numbered 5, after V lost 6 bases and J lost 2 bases. Germline V lookup: CDR1 SNHLY, CDR2 FYNNEI. In nucleotides, the CDR3 is TGTGCCAGCAGCCGTGGACAGGGAAACTATGGCTACACCTTC. Its translation is CASSRGQGNYGYTF.

J is TRBJ1-5 and V is TRBV2; TRBD1 agrees at 10 bases. Germline CDR1 reads SNHLY; CDR2 reads FYNNEI. V trimming: 6 bases; J trimming: 6 bases; junction bases outside the gene matches: 8. CDR3 length: 15 residues. The CDR3 is CASRGDRGRSQPQHF. The CDR3 nucleotides read TGTGCCAGCAGGGGGGACAGGGGAAGGAGTCAGCCCCAGCATTTT.

This chain links TRBV5-4 with TRBJ2-1, with D possibly matching TRBD1 (6 bases). Germline CDR1 and CDR2: SGHNT and YYREEE (reference sequence). Trimming took 10 bases from V and 4 from J, leaving 15 bases between them. The CDR3 has 13 amino acids. The chain's CDR3 is CAFWGQYYNEQFF. As DNA, the CDR3 is TGTGCCTTTTGGGGGCAGTATTACAATGAGCAGTTCTTC.

The J gene is TRBJ1-6, the V gene TRBV11-2, with unresolved D. This CDR3 contains 12 residues. CDR1 and CDR2 from the germline V gene are SGHAT and FQNNGV. V lost 0 bases to trimming and J lost 10 bases, with 4 bases between them. CDR3 DNA sequence: TGTGCCAGCAGCTTAGAAAGCTCACCCCTCCACTTT. Translation gives CASSLESSPLHF.

This clone was detected only a few times. This chain uses TRBV9 with TRBJ2-1; D call uncertain. Trimming stripped 0 bases from V and 9 bases from J, with 13 bases between. Germline values: CDR1 SGDLS, CDR2 YYNGEE. This CDR3 comprises 14 residues. DNA for the CDR3: TGTGCCAGCAGCGTAGGTGATAGTTCGATTGAGCAGTTCTTC. Amino acids: CASSVGDSSIEQFF.

The chain recombines TRBV7-2 with TRBJ1-6, with D hard to call. Trimming stripped 5 bases from V and 9 bases from J, with 20 bases between. Germline loops: CDR1 SGHTA, CDR2 FQGNSA. CDR3 length: 16 residues. Written as DNA, the CDR3 is TGTGCCAGCAGCCCCTCGAGTCAGGTCGGAGGTTCACCCCTCCACTTT. This codes for CASSPSSQVGGSPLHF.

This clone appeared a few times. The V call is TRBV3-1 (or the pseudogene TRBV3-2), the J call TRBJ1-5; D is undetermined. The V end was cut by 1 base, the J end by 7 bases, with 8 bases between. Looked up from germline, CDR1 is LGHDT and CDR2 is YNNKEL (reference sequence). This CDR3 has 13 residues. CDR3 nucleotide sequence: TGTGCCAGCAGCCAAGGGGCAAGGCAGCCCCAGCATTTT. It specifies CASSQGARQPQHF.

The rearrangement uses TRBV12-3 or TRBV12-4 and TRBJ1-2, with no clear D. The length of the CDR3 is 13 residues. V lost 6 bases and J lost 4, with 12 bases in between. DNA of the CDR3: TGTGCCAGCAGCGGGAACGGAGGCTATGGCTACACCTTC. Its protein is CASSGNGGYGYTF.

The rearrangement links TRBV7-9 to TRBJ2-1, with unresolved D. Per germline, CDR1 SEHNR and CDR2 FQNEAQ (reference sequence). With 1 base removed from V and 0 bases from J, the gap between germline ends came to 4 bases. The CDR3 consists of 14 residues. The CDR3 DNA reads as TGTGCCAGCAGCTTAGATCGCTCCTACAATGAGCAGTTCTTC. This gives the protein CASSLDRSYNEQFF. Using reference TRBV7-9 and TRBJ2-1 for the parts outside the CDR3, the full variable domain is DTGVSQNPRHKITKRGQNVTFRCDPISEHNRLYWYRQTLGQGPEFLTYFQNEAQLEKSRLLSDRFSAERPKGSFSTLEIQRTEQGDSAMYLCASSLDRSYNEQFFGPGTRLTVL.

This chain joins TRBV6-4 and TRBJ2-1, with D possibly being TRBD1 (5 bases). CDR1 and CDR2 (germline): MRHNA, SNTAGT. The CDR3 spans 14 residues. Trimming took 6 bases from V and 6 from J, leaving 15 bases between them. The CDR3 loop reads CASSEDRTSNEQFF. The CDR3 DNA follows: TGTGCCAGCAGCGAAGACAGAACCTCCAATGAGCAGTTCTTC.

J is TRBJ1-1 and V is TRBV30; D not resolved. The germline V gene encodes CDR1 GTSNPN and CDR2 SVGIG (reference sequence). The CDR3 has 13 residues. The V and J ends lost 0 bases and 2 bases respectively, with 7 bases between them. The CDR3 nucleotides read TGTGCCTGGAGTGTACAGACAAACACTGAAGCTTTCTTT. This sequence encodes CAWSVQTNTEAFF.

The chain recombines TRBV14 with TRBJ1-1; 11 positions agree with TRBD1. After removal of 4 bases from V and 0 bases from J, the junction contained 4 bases not matched to a gene. Germline V CDR1 and CDR2: SGHDN, FVKESK. The CDR3 runs 16 residues. The CDR3 reads CASSPGQGAMNTEAFF. The CDR3 DNA is TGTGCCAGCAGCCCCGGACAGGGGGCCATGAACACTGAAGCTTTCTTT.

The J gene is TRBJ2-3, the V gene TRBV9; D remains unclear. CDR3 length equals 15 residues. The germline V and J ends were trimmed by 0 bases and 1 base, with 9 bases remaining between them. The germline V gene has CDR1 SGDLS and CDR2 YYNGEE. This CDR3 is CASSVGGVGTDTQYF. Written as DNA, the CDR3 is TGTGCCAGCAGCGTAGGAGGAGTGGGCACAGATACGCAGTATTTT.

This chain joins TRBV7-2 and TRBJ1-6; 8 bases align to TRBD1. V shed 1 base and J 8 bases; nucleotides not matched to a gene: 4. This CDR3 is 15 amino acids long. Germline CDR1 and CDR2: SGHTA and FQGNSA. The CDR3 loop is CASSLVGQGYSPLHF. The CDR3 DNA is TGTGCCAGCAGCTTAGTAGGACAGGGATATTCACCCCTCCACTTT.

This chain connects TRBV24-1 to TRBJ2-5; 11 bases match TRBD2. The V gene's germline CDR1 is KGHDR and CDR2 SFDVKD. V gave up 9 bases and J gave up 4 bases; unmatched junction bases: 9. CDR3 length equals 15 residues. CDR3 amino acids: CATGASGGRGETQYF. For the CDR3, the DNA is TGTGCCACCGGGGCTAGCGGGGGGCGAGGAGAGACCCAGTACTTC.

The rearrangement joins TRBV3-1 (or the pseudogene TRBV3-2) to TRBJ1-1; possible D gene TRBD1, 5 bases. The CDR3 sequence is 14 residues long. Deletions cut 0 bases from V and 2 bases from J, with 7 bases between. The germline V gene encodes CDR1 LGHDT and CDR2 YNNKEL (reference sequence). The CDR3 DNA reads as TGTGCCAGCAGCCAAGACAGGGCTAACACTGAAGCTTTCTTT. Translation gives CASSQDRANTEAFF.

The chain uses TRBV7-9 and TRBJ2-5; D is ambiguous. The CDR3 contains 14 residues. V was shortened by 4 bases and J by 5 bases, with 14 bases between the two germline ends. The germline CDR1 and CDR2 sequences are SEHNR and FQNEAQ (reference sequence). CDR3 nucleotide sequence: TGTGCCAGCAGCTCCCGTCTGAGCGCGGAGACCCAGTACTTC. Amino acids: CASSSRLSAETQYF.

The chain has TRBV7-7 and TRBJ1-1, with unresolved D. The CDR3 is made up of 13 amino acids. Trimming removed 5 bases at V and 1 base at J, with 8 bases between. From germline, CDR1 is SSHAT and CDR2 FNYEAQ (reference sequence). CDR3 region: CASSPGWNTEAFF. CDR3 DNA: TGTGCCAGCAGCCCAGGCTGGAACACTGAAGCTTTCTTT. The variable domain in full, with the rest retrieved from reference TRBV7-7 and TRBJ1-1, is GAGVSQSPRYKVTKRGQDVTLRCDPISSHATLYWYQQALGQGPEFLTYFNYEAQPDKSGLPSDRFSAERPEGSISTLTIQRTEQRDSAMYRCASSPGWNTEAFFGQGTRLTVV.

The chain links TRBV10-2 to TRBJ1-5; perhaps TRBD1 as D (5 bases). From germline, CDR1 is WSHSY and CDR2 SAAADI. The CDR3 is 13 amino acids. Trimming took off 7 bases at V and 5 bases at J, with 12 bases between the two ends. The CDR3 here is CASTYQGDQPQHF. The CDR3 coding sequence is TGCGCCAGCACTTACCAGGGTGATCAGCCCCAGCATTTT.

The chain couples TRBV2 to TRBJ2-2; 7 positions agree with TRBD2. Germline loops: CDR1 SNHLY, CDR2 FYNNEI. CDR3 size: 14 residues. V was clipped by 6 bases and J by 0 bases; unmatched bases: 1. The CDR3 coding sequence is TGTGCCAGCAGAGCGGGGTCGAACACCGGGGAGCTGTTTTTT. It yields the protein CASRAGSNTGELFF.

This chain joins TRBV3-1 (or the pseudogene TRBV3-2) and TRBJ1-4; D gene ambiguous. Germline CDR1 LGHDT, CDR2 YNNKEL (reference sequence). CDR3 length equals 13 residues. Trimming pared 1 base from V and 6 bases from J, leaving 6 bases between. The CDR3 here is CASSQATDEKLFF. For the CDR3, the DNA is TGTGCCAGCAGCCAAGCAACGGATGAAAAACTGTTTTTT.

This chain links TRBV27 with TRBJ1-1; D is ambiguous. This CDR3 comprises 11 residues. In germline, CDR1 is MNHEY, CDR2 SMNVEV (reference sequence). V lost 5 bases and J lost 11, with 12 bases in between. In nucleotides, the CDR3 is TGTGCCAGCAGTAACGGAGAATTGGCTTTCTTT. Amino acids: CASSNGELAFF.

CDR3 bases: TGTGCCAGCCCTTTGGGCCAACTGTTGCCGGATACGCAGTATTTT. Translation gives CASPLGQLLPDTQYF. This chain uses TRBV6-5 with TRBJ2-3; D is ambiguous. Trimming cost V 8 bases and J 6 bases, with 21 bases left between them. This CDR3 contains 15 residues. Germline V gives CDR1 MNHEY, CDR2 SVGAGI.

This sequence joins TRBV18 and TRBJ2-7; D unclear. Germline CDR1 is KGHSH and CDR2 is LQKENI. The V gene lost 3 bases and the J gene lost 4 bases, with 10 bases spanning the gap. The CDR3 runs 13 residues. The CDR3 protein is CASSPSLNYEQYV. The CDR3 DNA sequence: TGTGCCAGCTCACCCTCTCTTAATTACGAGCAGTACGTC.

This clone has a single count. V gene TRBV9 combines with J gene TRBJ2-5; 9 positions match TRBD2. V trimming: 3 bases; J trimming: 7 bases; junction bases outside the gene matches: 22. Germline lookup yields CDR1 SGDLS and CDR2 YYNGEE. This CDR3 is built from 19 residues. CDR3 sequence: CASSGPPGQRGVEYGTQYF. In nucleotides, the CDR3 is TGTGCCAGCAGCGGACCCCCTGGGCAGCGGGGGGTGGAGTATGGGACCCAGTACTTC.

The table lists this clone with a count of one. The chain combines TRBV23-1 with TRBJ2-1; possible D gene TRBD1, 6 bases. TRBV23-1 falls under the ORF class, with uncertain function. This CDR3 has 15 residues. The V end lost 0 bases, the J end lost 9 bases, and 15 bases lay between the germline ends. CDR3 in amino acids: CASSQSGAVLGEQFF. CDR3 bases: TGCGCCAGCAGTCAATCGGGGGCCGTTTTAGGTGAGCAGTTCTTC.

This chain joins TRBV25-1 and TRBJ2-5; D is perhaps TRBD2 (6 bases). Trimming removed 3 bases at V and 2 bases at J, with 10 bases between. CDR3 length: 14 amino acids. Germline assignment: CDR1 MGHDK and CDR2 SYGVNS. CDR3 in amino acids: CASSDRGWQETQYF. CDR3 bases: TGTGCCAGCAGTGACCGGGGGTGGCAAGAGACCCAGTACTTC. Looking up the rest from reference TRBV25-1 and TRBJ2-5 gives the full variable domain: EADIYQTPRYLVIGTGKKITLECSQTMGHDKMYWYQQDPGMELHLIHYSYGVNSTEKGDLSSESTVSRIRTEHFPLTLESARPSHTSQYLCASSDRGWQETQYFGPGTRLLVL.

CDR3 nucleotides: TGTGCCAGCAGCGTAGCTCACTCCAGGGGAGGCACAGATACGCAGTATTTT. Amino acid sequence: CASSVAHSRGGTDTQYF. The gene calls are TRBV9 and TRBJ2-3, with D possibly TRBD1 on 6 matching bases. The ends were cut back, 0 bases at V and 1 base at J, with 15 bases in the middle. This CDR3 region has 17 residues. Germline CDR1 reads SGDLS; CDR2 reads YYNGEE. Complete variable domain (other parts from reference TRBV9 and TRBJ2-3): DSGVTQTPKHLITATGQRVTLRCSPRSGDLSVYWYQQSLDQGLQFLIQYYNGEERAKGNILERFSAQQFPDLHSELNLSSLELGDSALYFCASSVAHSRGGTDTQYFGPGTRLTVL.

The chain links TRBV10-2 to TRBJ1-1; tentatively, D is TRBD1 (5 bases). CDR1 and CDR2 from the germline V gene are WSHSY and SAAADI. The V end was cut by 5 bases, the J end by 6 bases, with 16 bases between. This CDR3 region has 14 residues. CDR3 sequence: CASSSQGRLPEAFF. The CDR3 coding sequence is TGCGCCAGCAGTAGCCAGGGCAGGTTGCCTGAAGCTTTCTTT.

Here the CDR3 DNA reads TGTGCCTGGACCAGAGACAGGGGGCGGGCTTTCTTT. Its protein product is CAWTRDRGRAFF. V and J are TRBV30 and TRBJ1-1, with 10 bases matching TRBD1. V trimming: 4 bases; J trimming: 11 bases; junction bases outside the gene matches: 7. The CDR3 has 12 residues. In germline, CDR1 is GTSNPN, CDR2 SVGIG (reference sequence).